One T cell receptor (beta chain) is described in this entry. Methods used by the authors: Estimated nucleated cell counts came from reference gene primer amplification. Profiling relied on immunoSEQ multiplex PCR, and the TCRdb table lists in-frame clones only, not all of them. V, J and clone size are those of that table, while D and trimming were read from the DNA. The table records about 99,000 clones, roughly 79% of them present only once. The CDR3 is 14 residues long. V dropped 2 bases and J dropped 6 bases, with 11 bases sitting between them. The germline CDR1 and CDR2 sequences are ENHRY and SYGVKD. The data originate from a study of blood T cell repertoires in COVID-19. Study in general: T cells, B-cell-depleted T cells, or PBMCs supplied cDNA or gDNA.

The chain couples TRBV10-3 to TRBJ1-5; possibly TRBD1 for D (5 bases). This TCR derives from a man older than 75 with COVID-19, enrolled during active disease. The source material was peripheral blood. CDR3 sequence reads: CAISELMGRQPQHF. The DNA of the CDR3 is TGTGCCATCAGTGAGCTCATGGGGCGTCAGCCCCAGCATTTT.